The 18 T cell receptor beta chains below were found in one sample sequenced in a study of OX40 agonist ivuxolimab in advanced cancers. The method was immunoSEQ multiplex PCR; TCRdb's version includes in-frame clones alone and lacks a portion of them. The sample consists of some 77,000 clones, 75% to 90% of them appearing once. The sample in question was CD4+ or CD8+ T cells sorted from blood, obtained in a trial of the OX40 agonist ivuxolimab. Receptors originate from an adult with an advanced solid tumor such as melanoma, head and neck, liver or kidney cancer.

This clone showed up just once. This chain links TRBV7-2 with TRBJ1-2, with 7 bases aligning to TRBD1. V lost 5 bases to trimming and J lost 3 bases; unmatched junction nucleotides: 6. The CDR3 length is 14 residues. Germline CDR1 reads SGHTA; CDR2 reads FQGNSA. The CDR3 DNA reads as TGTGCCAGCAGCCCCCGGACAGGAGACTATGGCTACACCTTC. Its translation is CASSPRTGDYGYTF.

This chain connects TRBV5-1 to TRBJ1-2; unclear D gene. This CDR3 contains 15 residues. V lost 0 bases to trimming and J lost 4 bases, with 13 bases between them. Germline values: CDR1 SGHRS, CDR2 YFSETQ. CDR3 nucleotide sequence: TGCGCCAGCAGCTTGGACGGCAGCCGAGTCTATGGCTACACCTTC. The encoded protein is CASSLDGSRVYGYTF.

V usage is TRBV7-9 and J usage is TRBJ1-3; a weak D match, TRBD1 (5 bases). CDR1 is SEHNR, CDR2 FQNEAQ, per germline (reference sequence). The CDR3 is 13 residues long. Trimming left V 8 bases short and J 7 bases short, with 15 bases between. The CDR3 protein is CASGQRGENTIYF. The CDR3 coding sequence is TGTGCCAGCGGTCAGAGGGGAGAGAACACCATATATTTT.

The count of this clone is one. The chain is built from TRBV27 and TRBJ2-2, with D possibly called TRBD1 or TRBD2 (5 bases each). Trimming cost V 5 bases and J 3 bases, with 13 bases left between them. Germline V gene data show CDR1 as MNHEY and CDR2 as SMNVEV (reference sequence). The CDR3 is 15 amino acids. CDR3 loop: CASSARGGYTGELFF. CDR3 nucleotide sequence: TGTGCCAGCAGTGCTCGTGGGGGTTACACCGGGGAGCTGTTTTTT.

The chain uses TRBV27 and TRBJ1-6; weak D call: TRBD1 (5 bases). Germline V lookup: CDR1 MNHEY, CDR2 SMNVEV (reference sequence). The CDR3 extends over 16 amino acids. V was shortened by 5 bases and J by 5 bases, with 16 bases between the two germline ends. CDR3 in DNA: TGTGCCAGCAGTAGATCCAAAGGAGGGGATAATTCACCCCTCCACTTT. This gives the protein CASSRSKGGDNSPLHF.

The chain couples TRBV30 to TRBJ1-1; D is uncertain. The V end was cut by 2 bases, the J end by 1 base, with 5 bases between. The CDR3 runs to 12 residues. Germline V gene lookup returns CDR1 GTSNPN and CDR2 SVGIG (reference sequence). CDR3 protein: CAWSLENTEAFF. The CDR3, as DNA: TGTGCCTGGAGTCTAGAGAACACTGAAGCTTTCTTT.

The chain uses TRBV6-1 and TRBJ1-1; TRBD1 aligns across 10 bases. This CDR3 comprises 14 residues. With 6 bases clipped from V and 1 base from J, the junction kept 2 bases outside the gene matches. Germline V gene sequence: CDR1 MNHNS, CDR2 SASEGT. In nucleotides, the CDR3 is TGTGCCAGCAGCCGACAGGGGGCGAACACTGAAGCTTTCTTT. Encoded protein: CASSRQGANTEAFF.

The chain is built from TRBV19 and TRBJ2-4; tentatively, D is TRBD2 (7 bases). The CDR3 extends over 17 amino acids. Germline V gene data show CDR1 as LNHDA and CDR2 as SQIVND (reference sequence). V was clipped by 3 bases and J by 0 bases, with 15 bases between them. The chain's CDR3 is CASSMGGATLAKNIQYF. The DNA of the CDR3 is TGTGCCAGTAGTATGGGGGGGGCAACTCTAGCCAAAAACATTCAGTACTTC.

The chain uses TRBV4-1 and TRBJ2-1; perhaps TRBD1 as D (6 bases). Per germline, CDR1 MGHRA and CDR2 YSYEKL. This CDR3 region has 15 residues. Trimming pared 7 bases from V and 2 bases from J, leaving 15 bases between. The CDR3 region is CASTTNRVPYNEQFF. The CDR3 bases are TGCGCCAGCACCACAAACAGGGTACCCTACAATGAGCAGTTCTTC.

The V and J genes are TRBV5-4 and TRBJ2-2, with a possible D match to TRBD2 (5 bases). The V end lost 0 bases, the J end lost 4 bases, and 13 bases lay between the germline ends. Germline assignment: CDR1 SGHNT and CDR2 YYREEE (reference sequence). CDR3 length: 16 amino acids. The CDR3 reads CASSLGSVGSTGELFF. CDR3 nucleotides: TGTGCCAGCAGCTTGGGTAGCGTGGGTAGCACCGGGGAGCTGTTTTTT.

V gene TRBV2 combines with J gene TRBJ2-7; D gene ambiguous. Germline V gene sequence: CDR1 SNHLY, CDR2 FYNNEI. CDR3 length equals 11 residues. Trimming took off 7 bases at V and 4 bases at J, with 8 bases between the two ends. As DNA, the CDR3 is TGTGCCAGCATTCTAGGGTACGAGCAGTACTTC. Amino acids: CASILGYEQYF.

V and J are TRBV4-1 and TRBJ2-7; perhaps D is TRBD1 or TRBD2 (5 bases each). V gave up 3 bases and J gave up 4 bases, with 13 bases separating them. Per the germline V gene, CDR1 is MGHRA and CDR2 is YSYEKL. The CDR3 is 14 amino acids. DNA for the CDR3: TGCGCCAGCAGCCAGTCCGGGACCAGATACGAGCAGTACTTC. It is translated as CASSQSGTRYEQYF.

This clone was observed a single time. The J gene is TRBJ2-2, the V gene TRBV30; 7 bases are a match to TRBD2. The CDR3 spans 13 residues. The germline gives CDR1 GTSNPN, CDR2 SVGIG (reference sequence). V was pared by 5 bases and J by 7 bases, with 7 bases of the junction left unmatched. CDR3: CAWGAGAHGELFF. The CDR3 nucleotides are TGTGCCTGGGGGGCGGGAGCCCACGGGGAGCTGTTTTTT.

The V gene is TRBV27, the J gene TRBJ2-7; D call uncertain. The CDR3 runs 12 residues. Germline V CDR1 and CDR2: MNHEY, SMNVEV (reference sequence). V gave up 3 bases and J gave up 5 bases, with 8 bases separating them. The CDR3 nucleotides read TGTGCCAGCAGTTTGATAGGCCACGAGCAGTACTTC. This codes for CASSLIGHEQYF.

CDR3 nucleotide sequence: TGTGCCAGCTGTTCCTCAGAGACCCAGTACTTC. The encoded protein is CASCSSETQYF. This chain links TRBV28 with TRBJ2-5; unclear D gene. The V gene's germline CDR1 is MDHEN and CDR2 SYDVKM. V shed 8 bases and J shed 4 bases, with 8 bases lying between them. The CDR3 is made up of 11 amino acids.

V is TRBV27 and J is TRBJ1-2; the match to TRBD1 covers 8 bases. The CDR3 extends over 15 amino acids. The germline V gene has CDR1 MNHEY and CDR2 SMNVEV (reference sequence). Germline trimming cut 3 bases from V and 8 bases from J; bases unmatched to any gene: 11. Written as DNA, the CDR3 is TGTGCCAGCAGTTTTGGGGACAGGCTTTTCAAGGGCTACACCTTC. Translation: CASSFGDRLFKGYTF.

This clone ranks as medium-sized. The chain employs TRBV6-5 and TRBJ1-1; 9 bases map to TRBD1. Germline loops: CDR1 MNHEY, CDR2 SVGAGI. The CDR3 runs 15 residues. Losses at the gene ends were 2 bases for V and 7 bases for J; bases not matched to a gene: 8. The DNA of the CDR3 is TGTGCCAGCAGTTACCTTACTGGACAGGGGAATGAAGCTTTCTTT. It is translated as CASSYLTGQGNEAFF.

This sequence joins TRBV5-6 and TRBJ1-1; possibly TRBD1 for D (5 bases). V was trimmed by 5 bases and J by 4 bases, leaving 15 bases between them. CDR1 is SGHDT and CDR2 is YYEEEE in the germline V gene. The CDR3 totals 14 residues. The CDR3 DNA sequence: TGTGCCAGCAGGGCCCAGGGACGGGTCACTGAAGCTTTCTTT. Translated, it gives CASRAQGRVTEAFF.